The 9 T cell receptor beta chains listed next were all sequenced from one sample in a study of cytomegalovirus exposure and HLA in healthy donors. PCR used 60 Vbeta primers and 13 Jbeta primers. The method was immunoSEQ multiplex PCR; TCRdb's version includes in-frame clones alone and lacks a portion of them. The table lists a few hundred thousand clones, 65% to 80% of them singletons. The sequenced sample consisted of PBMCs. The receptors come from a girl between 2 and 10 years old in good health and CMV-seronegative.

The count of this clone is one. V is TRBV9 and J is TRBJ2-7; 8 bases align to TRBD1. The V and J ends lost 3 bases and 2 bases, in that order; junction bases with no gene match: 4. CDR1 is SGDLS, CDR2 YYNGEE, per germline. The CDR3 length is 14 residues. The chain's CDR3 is CASSGQGRPYEQYF. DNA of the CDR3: TGTGCCAGCAGCGGACAGGGGCGCCCCTACGAGCAGTACTTC.

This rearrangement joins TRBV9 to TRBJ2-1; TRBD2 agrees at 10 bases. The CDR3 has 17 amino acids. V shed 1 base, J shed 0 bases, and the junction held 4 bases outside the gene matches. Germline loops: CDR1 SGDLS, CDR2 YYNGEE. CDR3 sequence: CASSVWASGSSYNEQFF. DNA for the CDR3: TGTGCCAGCAGCGTATGGGCTAGCGGGAGCTCCTACAATGAGCAGTTCTTC.

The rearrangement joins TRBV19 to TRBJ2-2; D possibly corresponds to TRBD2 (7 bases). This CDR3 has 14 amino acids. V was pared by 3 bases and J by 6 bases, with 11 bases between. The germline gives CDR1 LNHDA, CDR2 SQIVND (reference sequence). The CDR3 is CASSMGGAAGELFF. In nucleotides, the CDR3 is TGTGCCAGTAGTATGGGGGGGGCCGCCGGGGAGCTGTTTTTT.

The CDR3: CASSHLDRGAYEQYF. The CDR3 DNA is TGTGCCAGCAGCCATCTTGACAGGGGTGCCTACGAGCAGTACTTC. The chain joins TRBV14 to TRBJ2-7, with 8 positions matching TRBD1. Trimming cost V 3 bases and J 2 bases; bases outside gene matches: 6. CDR1 is SGHDN, CDR2 FVKESK, per germline. CDR3 length equals 15 residues.

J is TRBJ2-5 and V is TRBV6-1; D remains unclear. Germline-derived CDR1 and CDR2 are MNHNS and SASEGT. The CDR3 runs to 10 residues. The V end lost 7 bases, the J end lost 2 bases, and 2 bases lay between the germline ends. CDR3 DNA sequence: TGTGCCAGCACTCAAGAGACCCAGTACTTC. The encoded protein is CASTQETQYF.

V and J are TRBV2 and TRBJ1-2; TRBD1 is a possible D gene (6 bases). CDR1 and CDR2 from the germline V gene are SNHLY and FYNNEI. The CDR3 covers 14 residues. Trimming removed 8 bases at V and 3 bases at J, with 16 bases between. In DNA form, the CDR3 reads TGTGCCAGCGGGATCCGACAGGACCACTATGGCTACACCTTC. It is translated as CASGIRQDHYGYTF. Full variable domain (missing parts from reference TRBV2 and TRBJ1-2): EPEVTQTPSHQVTQMGQEVILRCVPISNHLYFYWYRQILGQKVEFLVSFYNNEISEKSEIFDDQFSVERPDGSNFTLKIRSTKLEDSAMYFCASGIRQDHYGYTFGSGTRLTVV.

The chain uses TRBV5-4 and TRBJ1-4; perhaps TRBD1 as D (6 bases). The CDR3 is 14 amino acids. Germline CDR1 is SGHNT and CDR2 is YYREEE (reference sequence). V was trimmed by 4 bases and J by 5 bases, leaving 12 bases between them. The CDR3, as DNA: TGTGCCAGCAGCCGGGACACCGGCAATGAAAAACTGTTTTTT. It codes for CASSRDTGNEKLFF.

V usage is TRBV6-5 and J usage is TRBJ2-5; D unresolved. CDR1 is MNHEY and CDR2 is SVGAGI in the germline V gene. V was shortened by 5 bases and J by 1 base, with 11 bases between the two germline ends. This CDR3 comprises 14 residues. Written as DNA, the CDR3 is TGTGCCAGCAGTGGCTCGGGTTTCCAAGAGACCCAGTACTTC. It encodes CASSGSGFQETQYF.

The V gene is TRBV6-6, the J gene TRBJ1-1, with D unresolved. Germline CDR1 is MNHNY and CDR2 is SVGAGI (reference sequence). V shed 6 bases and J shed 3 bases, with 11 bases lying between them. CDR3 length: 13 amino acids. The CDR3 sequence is CASSPSTYTEAFF. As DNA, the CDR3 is TGTGCCAGCAGCCCTAGCACCTACACTGAAGCTTTCTTT.